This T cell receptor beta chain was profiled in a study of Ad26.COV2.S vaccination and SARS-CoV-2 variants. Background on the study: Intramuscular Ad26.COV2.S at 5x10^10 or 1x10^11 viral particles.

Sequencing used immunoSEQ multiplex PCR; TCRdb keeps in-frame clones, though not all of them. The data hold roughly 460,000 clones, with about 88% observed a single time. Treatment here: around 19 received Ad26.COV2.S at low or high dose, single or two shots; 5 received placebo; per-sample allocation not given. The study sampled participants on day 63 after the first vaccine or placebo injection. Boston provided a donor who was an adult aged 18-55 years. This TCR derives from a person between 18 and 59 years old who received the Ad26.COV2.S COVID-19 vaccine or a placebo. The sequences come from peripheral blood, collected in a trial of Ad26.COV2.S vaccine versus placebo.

CDR3 sequence (DNA): TGTGCCAGCAGCCTCGGACAGGGGGCTAATTCACCCCTCCACTTT. Protein product: CASSLGQGANSPLHF. The J gene is TRBJ1-6, the V gene TRBV7-3, with TRBD1 matching over 11 bases. CDR1 and CDR2 (germline): SGHTA, FQGTGA. CDR3 length: 15 amino acids. The V and J ends lost 5 bases and 6 bases, in that order; junction bases with no gene match: 3.